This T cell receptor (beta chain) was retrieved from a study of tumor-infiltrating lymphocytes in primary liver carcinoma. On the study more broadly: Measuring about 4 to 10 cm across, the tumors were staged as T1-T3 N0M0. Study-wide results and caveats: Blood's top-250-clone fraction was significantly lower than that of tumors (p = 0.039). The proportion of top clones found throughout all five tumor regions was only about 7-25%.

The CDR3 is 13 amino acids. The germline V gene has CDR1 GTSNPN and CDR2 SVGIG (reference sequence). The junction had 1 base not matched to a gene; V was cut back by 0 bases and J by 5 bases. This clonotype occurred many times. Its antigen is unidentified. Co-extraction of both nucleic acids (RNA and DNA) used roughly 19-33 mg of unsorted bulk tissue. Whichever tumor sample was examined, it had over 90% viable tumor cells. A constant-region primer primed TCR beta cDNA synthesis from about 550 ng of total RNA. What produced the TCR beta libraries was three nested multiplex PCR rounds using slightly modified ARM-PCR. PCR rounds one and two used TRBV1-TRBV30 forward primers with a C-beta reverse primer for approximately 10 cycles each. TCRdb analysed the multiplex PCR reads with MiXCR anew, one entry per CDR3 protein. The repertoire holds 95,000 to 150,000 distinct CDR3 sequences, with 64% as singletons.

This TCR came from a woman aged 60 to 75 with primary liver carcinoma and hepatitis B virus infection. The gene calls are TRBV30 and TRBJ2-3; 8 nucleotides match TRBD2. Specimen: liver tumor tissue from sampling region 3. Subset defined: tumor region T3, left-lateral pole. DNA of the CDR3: TGTGCCTGGAGTGTCGGGAGGGAAGATACGCAGTATTTT. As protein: CAWSVGREDTQYF.